The 25 T cell receptor beta chains presented below share a single source sample, sequenced in a study of cytomegalovirus exposure and HLA in healthy donors (dated by TCRdb to about 2017). Library preparation employed the immunoSEQ multiplex PCR assay. A mixture of 60 forward primers for TCR Vbeta segments and 13 reverse primers for TCR Jbeta segments was used in the multiplex PCR. In its TCRdb copy, this immuneACCESS table keeps in-frame sequences only and misses some clones. Where compared with another copy, unresolved V genes explain less than half of these, and the others have no known cause. This sample is represented by some 120,000 clones; approximately 80% of them were singletons. The ten biggest clones cover 5.8% of the sample. Material for sequencing was PBMCs. The receptors here all came from a man aged 18 to 35 in good health and CMV-seropositive.

The V call is TRBV7-8, the J call TRBJ1-5; 8 bases are a match to TRBD1. CDR3 size: 18 residues. V lost 2 bases, J lost 2 bases, and 11 bases stayed unmatched. CDR1 and CDR2 (germline): SGHVS, FQNEAQ. DNA for the CDR3: TGTGCCAGCAGCTTATCTACAGGGGGGACCTCTGGCAATCAGCCCCAGCATTTT. It codes for CASSLSTGGTSGNQPQHF.

This clone appeared once. The chain recombines TRBV21-1 with TRBJ2-3; the D call of TRBD2 is as the table states it, not checked on the DNA. TRBV21-1 is a recognized pseudogene. This CDR3 comprises 13 residues. This chain's CDR3 is CAHRGRSTDTQYF. The CDR3 nucleotides are TGTGCCCACCGCGGGAGAAGCACAGATACGCAGTATTTT.

The chain combines TRBV6-6 with TRBJ1-2; the match to TRBD1 covers 9 bases. The J segment lost 7 bases and the V segment lost 7 bases, leaving 10 bases of the junction unmatched. Germline values: CDR1 MNHNY, CDR2 SVGAGI (reference sequence). This CDR3 comprises 14 residues. The CDR3 here is CASIQGTGRFGYTF. DNA for the CDR3: TGTGCCAGCATTCAAGGGACAGGGAGATTTGGCTACACCTTC.

The chain is built from TRBV19 and TRBJ2-2; D might be TRBD2 (6 bases). Germline V gene lookup returns CDR1 LNHDA and CDR2 SQIVND (reference sequence). The CDR3 spans 14 residues. Between the trimmed V and J ends, which lost 7 bases and 6 bases, there was a span of 15 bases. In DNA form, the CDR3 reads TGTGCCAGTACCCCTGGGCCTAGCGCCGGGGAGCTGTTTTTT. It codes for CASTPGPSAGELFF.

This chain uses TRBV30 with TRBJ2-1; 11 bases agree with TRBD2. V dropped 8 bases and J dropped 9; count of bases not matched to a gene: 12. Germline-derived CDR1 and CDR2 are GTSNPN and SVGIG (reference sequence). The CDR3 extends over 14 amino acids. The CDR3 DNA follows: TGTGCCGGGAATAGCGGGAGGGCTATGGGTGAGCAGTTCTTC. As protein: CAGNSGRAMGEQFF.

The V call is TRBV6-6, the J call TRBJ1-4, with D maybe TRBD1 (6 bases). V shed 5 bases and J shed 8 bases, with 9 bases lying between them. The CDR3 runs to 12 residues. CDR1 MNHNY and CDR2 SVGAGI come from the germline V gene (reference sequence). CDR3 loop: CASSTQGEKLFF. The DNA for the CDR3 is TGTGCCAGCAGTACCCAGGGGGAAAAACTGTTTTTT.

This sequence joins TRBV18 and TRBJ2-4, with D perhaps TRBD1 (6 bases). Germline V gene sequence: CDR1 KGHSH, CDR2 LQKENI. V was cut by 3 bases and J by 0 bases, with 6 bases left in between. CDR3 length: 14 residues. The DNA of the CDR3 is TGTGCCAGCTCACCGGGACAAGCCAAAAACATTCAGTACTTC. It encodes CASSPGQAKNIQYF. Full variable domain (outside the CDR3, taken from reference TRBV18 and TRBJ2-4): NAGVMQNPRHLVRRRGQEARLRCSPMKGHSHVYWYRQLPEEGLKFMVYLQKENIIDESGMPKERFSAEFPKEGPSILRIQQVVRGDSAAYFCASSPGQAKNIQYFGAGTRLSVL.

The chain links TRBV19 to TRBJ2-3, with 11 bases fitting TRBD2. This CDR3 has 18 residues. V gave up 4 bases and J gave up 5 bases; unmatched junction bases: 14. Germline V gene sequence: CDR1 LNHDA, CDR2 SQIVND (reference sequence). CDR3 amino acids: CASSNHGPSGRPLDTQYF. The CDR3 DNA sequence: TGTGCCAGTAGTAACCACGGTCCTAGCGGGAGGCCCTTAGATACGCAGTATTTT.

This sequence joins TRBV2 and TRBJ1-1, with 7 bases lining up with TRBD1. Germline V gives CDR1 SNHLY, CDR2 FYNNEI. V lost 11 bases, J lost 2 bases, and 5 bases stayed unmatched. CDR3 length equals 12 residues. The CDR3 DNA sequence: TGTGCCGACGGGACAGCTAACACTGAAGCTTTCTTT. It is translated as CADGTANTEAFF.

In its sample, this clone was seen a few times. The chain couples TRBV5-6 to TRBJ1-1, with D uncertain. Germline V gene sequence: CDR1 SGHDT, CDR2 YYEEEE. CDR3 length equals 13 residues. V lost 7 bases to trimming and J lost 5 bases, with 15 bases between them. The CDR3: CASLGEKRTEAFF. The CDR3 DNA reads TGTGCCAGCCTCGGCGAGAAGCGGACTGAAGCTTTCTTT.

V usage is TRBV6-1 and J usage is TRBJ2-7; TRBD1 matches 10 bases. This CDR3 spans 16 amino acids. The V and J ends lost 4 bases and 7 bases, in that order; junction bases with no gene match: 13. The germline V gene encodes CDR1 MNHNS and CDR2 SASEGT. The DNA of the CDR3 is TGTGCCAGCAGTGTTCGGCCAATAGGACAGGGGGGGGAGCAGTACTTC. This encodes CASSVRPIGQGGEQYF.

This clone has just a few counts. This chain links TRBV5-4 with TRBJ1-2; D remains ambiguous. Germline loops: CDR1 SGHNT, CDR2 YYREEE (reference sequence). This CDR3 comprises 14 residues. V lost 3 bases, J lost 6 bases, and 15 bases lay in between. The CDR3 here is CASSSPLEGDGYTF. The CDR3 nucleotides are TGTGCCAGCAGCTCCCCCTTAGAGGGCGATGGCTACACCTTC.

A few counts support this clone. This chain connects TRBV6-5 to TRBJ2-7; 9 bases fit TRBD2. V shed 1 base and J 6 bases; nucleotides not matched to a gene: 10. The germline V gene encodes CDR1 MNHEY and CDR2 SVGAGI. The CDR3 runs to 16 residues. CDR3 sequence (DNA): TGTGCCAGCAGTTACTACCCTTCGCGGGAGGGCCCCGAGCAGTACTTC. It encodes CASSYYPSREGPEQYF.

The chain joins TRBV4-1 to TRBJ2-5; D is perhaps TRBD2 (6 bases). The CDR3 sequence is 14 residues long. The V gene's germline CDR1 is MGHRA and CDR2 YSYEKL. The V gene lost 1 base and the J gene lost 4 bases, with 10 bases spanning the gap. CDR3: CASSQVGSGETQYF. The CDR3 DNA follows: TGCGCCAGCAGCCAAGTTGGTAGCGGAGAGACCCAGTACTTC.

This clone was seen just once. V is TRBV28 and J is TRBJ1-2; D might be TRBD1 (5 bases). CDR3 size: 16 residues. Per germline, CDR1 MDHEN and CDR2 SYDVKM. Between the trimmed V and J ends, which lost 1 base and 5 bases, there was a span of 17 bases. CDR3 bases: TGTGCCAGCAGTTTATATATCCAGGGCATAAAGTATGGCTACACCTTC. It translates to CASSLYIQGIKYGYTF.

This clone was seen only a few times. The chain has TRBV29-1 and TRBJ1-2, with 8 bases identical to TRBD1. V shed 3 bases and J 6 bases; nucleotides not matched to a gene: 6. CDR3 size: 13 residues. The germline gives CDR1 SQVTM, CDR2 ANQGSEA. The CDR3 DNA is TGCAGCGTTGATGCCAGGGGGCGGGATGGCTACACCTTC. Translated: CSVDARGRDGYTF.

The CDR3 here is CASSHDRERAWGTEAFF. The CDR3 nucleotides are TGCGCCAGCAGCCACGACAGGGAAAGGGCATGGGGCACTGAAGCTTTCTTT. The genes are TRBV5-1 and TRBJ1-1; 7 bases align to TRBD1. V gave up 4 bases and J gave up 4 bases; unmatched junction bases: 16. CDR1 and CDR2 (germline): SGHRS, YFSETQ. The CDR3 has 17 residues.

The V call is TRBV2, the J call TRBJ1-5; no clear D gene. The V end lost 7 bases, the J end lost 2 bases, and 6 bases lay between the germline ends. CDR3 size: 12 residues. Germline loops: CDR1 SNHLY, CDR2 FYNNEI. Written as DNA, the CDR3 is TGTGCCAGCACCGGGGGCAATCAGCCCCAGCATTTT. This encodes CASTGGNQPQHF. The complete variable domain, with remaining parts taken from reference TRBV2 and TRBJ1-5, reads EPEVTQTPSHQVTQMGQEVILRCVPISNHLYFYWYRQILGQKVEFLVSFYNNEISEKSEIFDDQFSVERPDGSNFTLKIRSTKLEDSAMYFCASTGGNQPQHFGDGTRLSIL.

The CDR3 nucleotides read TGCAGCGTGGATGAGAAGGACACCTCCTACAATGAGCAGTTCTTC. The encoded protein is CSVDEKDTSYNEQFF. The rearrangement links TRBV29-1 to TRBJ2-1, with D possibly matching TRBD1 (5 bases). The CDR3 covers 15 residues. V was pared by 6 bases and J by 0 bases, with 15 bases between. Per the germline V gene, CDR1 is SQVTM and CDR2 is ANQGSEA.

This clone was detected only a few times. The V and J genes are TRBV4-2 and TRBJ2-1, with TRBD2 matching 9 bases. With 2 bases clipped from V and 2 bases from J, the junction kept 10 bases outside the gene matches. CDR3 length: 18 residues. In germline, CDR1 is LGHNA, CDR2 YNFKEQ. The CDR3 nucleotides read TGTGCCAGCAGCCAATACGGCCGGTCTAGCGGGACCTACAATGAGCAGTTCTTC. Its translation: CASSQYGRSSGTYNEQFF.

This clone was seen once. The chain links TRBV7-8 to TRBJ2-5, with a tentative D call TRBD2 (5 bases). V dropped 4 bases and J dropped 2 bases, with 14 bases sitting between them. The CDR3 covers 15 residues. Germline V CDR1 and CDR2: SGHVS, FQNEAQ. The CDR3 sequence: CASSSPQEAQETQYF. In DNA, the CDR3 is TGTGCCAGCAGCTCACCCCAGGAGGCGCAAGAGACCCAGTACTTC.

The V call is TRBV5-1, the J call TRBJ2-2, with TRBD1 identical over 10 bases. The CDR3 has 14 amino acids. Germline-derived CDR1 and CDR2 are SGHRS and YFSETQ. The junction had 2 bases not matched to a gene; V was cut back by 3 bases and J by 6 bases. CDR3 DNA: TGCGCCAGCAGCTGGGGACAGGGGTCCGGGGAGCTGTTTTTT. This translates into CASSWGQGSGELFF.

The genes are TRBV19 and TRBJ2-3; 9 bases fit TRBD2. Germline trimming cut 3 bases from V and 5 bases from J; bases unmatched to any gene: 9. This CDR3 is 16 amino acids long. Germline loops: CDR1 LNHDA, CDR2 SQIVND (reference sequence). The CDR3 here is CASSISAGGRGDTQYF. In nucleotides, the CDR3 is TGTGCCAGTAGTATCTCGGCGGGAGGGCGAGGAGATACGCAGTATTTT.

The rearrangement links TRBV7-6 to TRBJ1-5; the D gene is possibly TRBD1 (6 bases). CDR1 and CDR2 from the germline V gene are SGHVS and FNYEAQ. CDR3 length equals 15 residues. With 3 bases removed from V and 5 bases from J, the gap between germline ends came to 14 bases. Written as DNA, the CDR3 is TGTGCCAGCAGCTTTTTCGGGGGGCGCGATCAGCCCCAGCATTTT. Residues: CASSFFGGRDQPQHF.

The rearrangement links TRBV19 to TRBJ2-1, with 15 bases matching TRBD2. Germline lookup yields CDR1 LNHDA and CDR2 SQIVND (reference sequence). Trimming removed 1 base from V and 8 bases from J; junction bases left unmatched: 6. The CDR3 runs to 17 residues. The CDR3 nucleotides read TGTGCCAGTAGTATAGGGGCGGGACTAGCGGGAGGCTATGAGCAGTTCTTC. Its translation: CASSIGAGLAGGYEQFF. Using reference TRBV19 and TRBJ2-1 for the parts outside the CDR3, the full variable domain is DGGITQSPKYLFRKEGQNVTLSCEQNLNHDAMYWYRQDPGQGLRLIYYSQIVNDFQKGDIAEGYSVSREKKESFPLTVTSAQKNPTAFYLCASSIGAGLAGGYEQFFGPGTRLTVL.